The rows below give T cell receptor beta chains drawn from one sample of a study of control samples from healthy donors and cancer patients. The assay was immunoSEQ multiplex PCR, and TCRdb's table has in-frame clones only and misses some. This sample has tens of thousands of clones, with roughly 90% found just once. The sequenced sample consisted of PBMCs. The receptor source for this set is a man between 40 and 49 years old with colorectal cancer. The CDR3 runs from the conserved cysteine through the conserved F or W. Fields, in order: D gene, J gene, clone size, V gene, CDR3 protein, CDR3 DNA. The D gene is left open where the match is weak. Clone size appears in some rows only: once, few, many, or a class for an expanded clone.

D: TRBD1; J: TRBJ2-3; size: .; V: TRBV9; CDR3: CASSVEPGQPDTQYF; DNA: TGTGCCAGCAGCGTAGAGCCGGGACAGCCAGATACGCAGTATTTT
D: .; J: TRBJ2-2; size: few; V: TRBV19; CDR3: CASCQLGAGELFF; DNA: TGTGCCAGTTGCCAGCTCGGGGCCGGGGAGCTGTTTTTT
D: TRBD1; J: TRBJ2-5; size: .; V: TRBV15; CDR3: CATSRGQGPQSQYF; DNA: TGTGCCACCAGCAGAGGACAGGGTCCTCAGTCCCAGTACTTC
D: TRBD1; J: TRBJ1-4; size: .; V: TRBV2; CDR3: CASIRTGALDRLFF; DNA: TGTGCCAGTATACGGACAGGCGCTTTGGATCGGTTGTTTTTT
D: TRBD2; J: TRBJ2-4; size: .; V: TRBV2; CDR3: CASSERGLGTSGVAKNIQYF; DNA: TGTGCCAGCAGTGAAAGGGGGTTGGGGACTAGCGGGGTAGCCAAAAACATTCAGTACTTC
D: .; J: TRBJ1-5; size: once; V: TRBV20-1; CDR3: CSASQGTYSNQPQHF; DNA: TGCAGTGCTAGTCAGGGTACCTATAGCAATCAGCCCCAGCATTTT
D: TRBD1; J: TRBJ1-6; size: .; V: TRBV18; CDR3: CASSPVQGSPLHF; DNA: TGTGCCAGCTCACCCGTACAGGGGTCACCCCTCCACTTT
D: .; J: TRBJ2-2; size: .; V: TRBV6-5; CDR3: CASSSGTLNTGELFF; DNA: TGTGCCAGCAGTTCCGGGACATTGAACACCGGGGAGCTGTTTTTT
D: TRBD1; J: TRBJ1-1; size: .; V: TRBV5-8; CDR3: CASSLGDRGNTEAFF; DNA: TGTGCCAGCAGCCTCGGGGACAGGGGGAACACTGAAGCTTTCTTT
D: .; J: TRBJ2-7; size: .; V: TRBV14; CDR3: CASSQVLMGHEQYF; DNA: TGTGCCAGCAGCCAAGTACTGATGGGCCACGAGCAGTACTTC
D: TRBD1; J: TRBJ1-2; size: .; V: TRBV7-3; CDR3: CASSFRGGRGYTF; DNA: TGTGCCAGCAGCTTCAGGGGGGGGCGAGGCTACACCTTC
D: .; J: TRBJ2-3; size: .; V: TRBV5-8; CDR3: CASSLGTRTGMSDTQYF; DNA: TGTGCCAGCAGCTTGGGGACCAGGACCGGAATGTCAGATACGCAGTATTTT
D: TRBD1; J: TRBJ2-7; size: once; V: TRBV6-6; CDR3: CASSRGQALSYEQYF; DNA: TGTGCCAGCAGCCGGGGACAGGCCCTATCCTACGAGCAGTACTTC
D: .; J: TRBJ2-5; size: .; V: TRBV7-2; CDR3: CASSLLSLETQYF; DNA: TGTGCCAGCAGCTTACTCTCCCTGGAGACCCAGTACTTC
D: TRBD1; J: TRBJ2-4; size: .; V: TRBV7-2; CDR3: CASSLNSGTGFGNIQYF; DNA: TGTGCCAGCAGCTTGAATTCCGGGACAGGGTTTGGAAACATTCAGTACTTC
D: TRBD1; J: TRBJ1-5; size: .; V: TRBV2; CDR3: CASSREGAQPQHF; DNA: TGTGCCAGCAGCCGCGAGGGGGCTCAGCCCCAGCATTTT
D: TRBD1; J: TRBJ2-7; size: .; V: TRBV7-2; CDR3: CASSFGDRAYEQYF; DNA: TGTGCCAGCAGCTTTGGAGACAGGGCTTACGAGCAGTACTTC
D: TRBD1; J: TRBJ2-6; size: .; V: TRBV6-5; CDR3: CASSWDRSQVLTF; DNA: TGTGCCAGCAGTTGGGACAGGTCTCAAGTCCTGACTTTC
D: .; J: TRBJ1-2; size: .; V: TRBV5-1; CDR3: CASSLWQGPTNYGYTF; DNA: TGCGCCAGCAGCTTGTGGCAGGGGCCAACTAACTATGGCTACACCTTC
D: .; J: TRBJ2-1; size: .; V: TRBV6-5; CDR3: CASSYMGLHEQFF; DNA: TGTGCCAGCAGTTACATGGGGCTTCATGAGCAGTTCTTC
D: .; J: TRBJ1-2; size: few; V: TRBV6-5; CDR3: CASSNRRAGNYGYTF; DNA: TGTGCCAGCAGTAACCGCAGAGCAGGAAACTATGGCTACACCTTC
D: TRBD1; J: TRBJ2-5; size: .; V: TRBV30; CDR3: CAWRLRRDRGRSETQYF; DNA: TGTGCCTGGAGGTTGAGAAGGGACAGGGGGCGGTCGGAGACCCAGTACTTC
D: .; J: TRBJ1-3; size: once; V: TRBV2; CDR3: CASSVFIPGPFSGNTIYF; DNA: TGTGCCAGCAGTGTCTTCATCCCCGGACCCTTCTCTGGAAACACCATATATTTT
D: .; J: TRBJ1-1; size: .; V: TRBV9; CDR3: CASSVQGWNSEAFF; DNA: TGTGCCAGCAGCGTACAGGGTTGGAATTCTGAAGCTTTCTTT
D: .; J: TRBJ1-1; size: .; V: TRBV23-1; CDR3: CASSQSEKFQAKYAEAFF; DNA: TGCGCCAGCAGTCAGTCGGAGAAATTCCAAGCTAAATACGCTGAAGCTTTCTTT
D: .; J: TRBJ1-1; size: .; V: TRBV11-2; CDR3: CASSRGKDTEAFF; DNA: TGTGCCAGCAGTCGGGGGAAGGACACTGAAGCTTTCTTT
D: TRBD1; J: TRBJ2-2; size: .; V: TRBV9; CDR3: CASSDRGTGELFF; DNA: TGTGCCAGCAGCGACAGGGGGACCGGGGAGCTGTTTTTT
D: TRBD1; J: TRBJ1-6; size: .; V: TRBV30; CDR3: CAWSVQGQGGGSPLHF; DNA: TGTGCCTGGAGTGTACAGGGACAGGGGGGCGGTTCACCCCTCCACTTT
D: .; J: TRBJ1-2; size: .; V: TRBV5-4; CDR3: CASSLNGGGNYGYTF; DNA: TGTGCCAGCAGCTTGAACGGGGGAGGGAACTATGGCTACACCTTC
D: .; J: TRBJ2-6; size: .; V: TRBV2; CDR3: CASSELFSGANVLTF; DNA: TGTGCCAGCAGTGAATTATTCTCTGGGGCCAACGTCCTGACTTTC
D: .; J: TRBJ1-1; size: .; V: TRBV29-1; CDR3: CSVEQGRGTEAFF; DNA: TGCAGCGTTGAACAGGGTCGGGGAACTGAAGCTTTCTTT
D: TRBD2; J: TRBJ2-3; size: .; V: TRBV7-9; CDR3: CASSLDGGNPSTDTQYF; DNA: TGTGCCAGCAGCTTAGACGGGGGGAACCCTAGCACAGATACGCAGTATTTT
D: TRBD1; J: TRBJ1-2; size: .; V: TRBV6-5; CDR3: CASIRVQGDYYGYTF; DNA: TGTGCCAGCATTCGAGTACAGGGGGACTACTATGGCTACACCTTC
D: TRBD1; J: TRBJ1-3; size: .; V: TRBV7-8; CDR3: CASSHRQGDGNTIYF; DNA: TGTGCCAGCAGCCACCGACAGGGAGACGGAAACACCATATATTTT
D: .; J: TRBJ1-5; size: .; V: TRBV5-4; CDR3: CASSYLICRGLEPQHF; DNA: TGTGCCAGCAGCTACCTTATTTGTAGAGGTCTGGAGCCCCAGCATTTT
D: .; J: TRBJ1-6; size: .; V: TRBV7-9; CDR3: CASSRLRDQVVDSPLHF; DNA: TGTGCCAGCAGCCGATTAAGAGACCAGGTTGTGGATTCACCCCTCCACTTT
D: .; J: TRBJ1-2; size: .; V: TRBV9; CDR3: CASSPANGDYGYTF; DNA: TGTGCCAGCAGCCCAGCCAACGGGGACTATGGCTACACCTTC
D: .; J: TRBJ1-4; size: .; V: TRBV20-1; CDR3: CSASSGGSEKLFF; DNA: TGCAGTGCTAGTAGTGGGGGTAGCGAAAAACTGTTTTTT
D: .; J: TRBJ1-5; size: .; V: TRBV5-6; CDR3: CASSLGDQPQHF; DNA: TGTGCCAGCAGCTTAGGGGATCAGCCCCAGCATTTT
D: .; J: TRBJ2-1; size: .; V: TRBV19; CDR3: CASSRGSGPSYNEQFF; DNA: TGTGCCAGTAGTCGAGGGTCGGGGCCCTCCTACAATGAGCAGTTCTTC
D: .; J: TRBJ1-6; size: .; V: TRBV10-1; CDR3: CASSEGRNNSPLHF; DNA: TGCGCCAGCAGTGAGGGGCGGAATAATTCACCCCTCCACTTT
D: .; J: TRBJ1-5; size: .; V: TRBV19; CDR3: CASSAGNWPQHF; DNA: TGTGCCTCGTCGGCGGGAAATTGGCCCCAGCATTTT
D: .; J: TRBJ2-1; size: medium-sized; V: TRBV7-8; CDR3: CASSLAFGGLYNEQFF; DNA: TGTGCCAGCAGCTTAGCCTTTGGGGGGCTCTACAATGAGCAGTTCTTC
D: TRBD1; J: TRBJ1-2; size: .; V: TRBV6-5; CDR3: CASSWDRVVGYTF; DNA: TGTGCCAGCAGCTGGGACAGGGTGGTGGGCTACACCTTC
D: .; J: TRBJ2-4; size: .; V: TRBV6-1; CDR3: CASSEQSLLAKNIQYF; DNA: TGTGCCAGCAGTGAGCAGAGTCTTCTAGCCAAAAACATTCAGTACTTC